This T cell receptor beta chain was observed in a study of cytomegalovirus exposure and HLA in healthy donors. As concerns this clone: Antigen specificity is unknown.

Findings of the study overall: Productive status was seen about 90% or about 30% of the time for most TCR beta V segments in an earlier analysis.

The donors were healthy bone marrow donors. The CDR3 extends over 15 amino acids. CDR1 SGHRS and CDR2 YFSETQ come from the germline V gene. V lost 4 bases and J lost 6; bases outside the gene matches: 7. The PCR used 60 Vbeta and 13 Jbeta primers. Assay used: immunoSEQ multiplex PCR; TCRdb lists only in-frame clones, some missing. The profile shows about 120,000 clones, roughly 87% of them singletons. The chain carries TRBV5-1 and TRBJ2-1; 10 bases align to TRBD2. The sequenced sample was PBMCs. This TCR was recovered from a woman in her late teens or twenties in good health and CMV-seronegative. CDR3 protein: CASSLGLAISNEQFF. The CDR3 DNA reads TGCGCCAGCAGCCTGGGACTAGCGATTTCCAATGAGCAGTTCTTC.